This TCR beta chain is from a study of molecular identifiers for immune sequencing clone quantification. In TCRdb, the PCR reads were re-called with MiXCR into one record per CDR3 protein. The table records around 480,000 distinct CDR3 sequences, 25% of them present only once. V was cut by 2 bases and J by 0 bases, with 8 bases left in between. The germline V gene encodes CDR1 LGHNA and CDR2 YNFKEQ. The CDR3 has 15 residues. This sequence joins TRBV4-2 and TRBJ1-5; D is undetermined. The sequenced material came from naive CD8+ T cells from blood, with Jurkat cell RNA spiked in. Subset defined: FACS-sorted CD8+CD4-CCR7+CD45RA+ naive T cells. This clonotype originated in a human donor in good health. Some libraries in this study had Jurkat cell RNA spiked in. CDR3: CASSQNSPSNQPQHF. CDR3 coding DNA: TGTGCCAGCAGCCAAAACAGCCCTAGCAATCAGCCCCAGCATTTT.